The next 24 T cell receptor beta chains were all read from a single sample in a study of OX40 agonist ivuxolimab in advanced cancers. The data were produced by immunoSEQ multiplex PCR, yet TCRdb's version contains in-frame clones alone and is incomplete. The sample holds about 120,000 clones, approximately 92% seen once. The sample consisted of CD4+ or CD8+ T cells sorted from blood, taken in a trial of the OX40 agonist ivuxolimab. The receptors stem from an adult with an advanced solid tumor such as melanoma, head and neck, liver or kidney cancer.

This CDR3 is CASSQTSGAVNEQFF. The CDR3 region has the DNA TGCGCCAGCAGCCAGACTAGCGGGGCCGTCAATGAGCAGTTCTTC. The V and J genes are TRBV4-3 and TRBJ2-1, with TRBD2 matching over 11 bases. The CDR3 is made up of 15 amino acids. The germline V gene has CDR1 LGHNA and CDR2 YSLEER. The trim removed 3 bases at V and 6 bases at J, leaving 4 bases unmatched.

J is TRBJ1-1 and V is TRBV14, with D unclear. Looked up from germline, CDR1 is SGHDN and CDR2 is FVKESK. CDR3 length equals 14 residues. Trimming stripped 5 bases from V and 1 base from J, with 11 bases between. Written as DNA, the CDR3 is TGTGCCAGCAGCTGGGTGGGGTCGAACACTGAAGCTTTCTTT. The encoded protein is CASSWVGSNTEAFF.

In DNA form, the CDR3 reads TGTGCCAGTAGTATGCAGACCCCCCGGGCCAACGTCCTGACTTTC. This sequence encodes CASSMQTPRANVLTF. This rearrangement joins TRBV19 to TRBJ2-6; D gene unclear. V lost 3 bases and J 5 bases, leaving 11 bases between the germline ends. There are 15 residues in the CDR3. CDR1 and CDR2 from the germline V gene are LNHDA and SQIVND (reference sequence).

This clone appeared a few times. CDR3 bases: TGTGCCAGCAGTGAGTCGGTAAACTATGGCTACACCTTC. Residues: CASSESVNYGYTF. J is TRBJ1-2 and V is TRBV9; no firm D call. V lost 5 bases, J lost 2 bases, and 10 bases lay in between. Germline V gene lookup returns CDR1 SGDLS and CDR2 YYNGEE. The CDR3 is made up of 13 amino acids.

V usage is TRBV21-1 and J usage is TRBJ2-1; TRBD1, the table's D call, lacks a check against the DNA. TRBV21-1 is reported as a pseudogene. The CDR3 spans 19 residues. The CDR3 reads CASSKVTFGTGDAYNEQFF. CDR3 DNA sequence: TGTGCCAGCAGCAAAGTTACATTCGGTACAGGGGATGCCTACAATGAGCAGTTCTTC.

The chain links TRBV6-5 to TRBJ2-1; the match to TRBD2 covers 11 bases. The CDR3 spans 15 residues. Germline V gives CDR1 MNHEY, CDR2 SVGAGI. V was clipped by 2 bases and J by 3 bases; unmatched bases: 0. DNA of the CDR3: TGTGCCAGCAGTTACACTAGCGGGAGCTACAATGAGCAGTTCTTC. It encodes CASSYTSGSYNEQFF.

The J gene is TRBJ2-5, the V gene TRBV2, with 8 bases matching TRBD2. The V segment lost 7 bases and the J segment 4 bases; nucleotides outside the gene matches: 11. CDR1 is SNHLY, CDR2 FYNNEI, per germline. This CDR3 region has 15 residues. CDR3 bases: TGTGCCAGCAATTCCGGGGGGGCCGTGGGAGAGACCCAGTACTTC. Residues: CASNSGGAVGETQYF.

CDR3 residues: CASSVQGGGEQYF. For the CDR3, the DNA is TGTGCCAGCAGCGTACAGGGCGGTGGGGAGCAGTACTTC. The rearrangement joins TRBV5-6 to TRBJ2-7; weak D call: TRBD1 (6 bases). Trimming removed 4 bases at V and 7 bases at J, with 15 bases between. In germline, CDR1 is SGHDT, CDR2 YYEEEE. The CDR3 covers 13 residues. Combining the CDR3 with reference TRBV5-6 and TRBJ2-7 gives the whole variable domain DAGVTQSPTHLIKTRGQQVTLRCSPKSGHDTVSWYQQALGQGPQFIFQYYEEEERQRGNFPDRFSGHQFPNYSSELNVNALLLGDSALYLCASSVQGGGEQYFGPGTRLTVT.

The genes are TRBV6-5 and TRBJ2-1; either TRBD1 or TRBD2 may supply D (6 bases each). The CDR3 loop spans 15 amino acids. V lost 2 bases to trimming and J lost 2 bases, with 10 bases between them. Per germline, CDR1 MNHEY and CDR2 SVGAGI. As DNA, the CDR3 is TGTGCCAGCAGTTACGAGGGGGGACCCTACAATGAGCAGTTCTTC. Translating gives CASSYEGGPYNEQFF.

V gene TRBV28 combines with J gene TRBJ1-3; D is perhaps TRBD1 (5 bases). The germline CDR1 and CDR2 sequences are MDHEN and SYDVKM. Trimming took 4 bases from V and 1 from J, leaving 8 bases between them. The CDR3 sequence is 14 residues long. As DNA, the CDR3 is TGTGCCAGCAGTTCACAGGAATCTGGAAACACCATATATTTT. This codes for CASSSQESGNTIYF.

V usage is TRBV2 and J usage is TRBJ2-7; D assignment may be TRBD1 or TRBD2 (7 bases each). Trimming pared 5 bases from V and 0 bases from J, leaving 17 bases between. The CDR3 sequence is 16 residues long. The germline CDR1 and CDR2 sequences are SNHLY and FYNNEI. In DNA, the CDR3 is TGTGCCAGCAGTCCCGAAGGGGGCGGGGGCTCCTACGAGCAGTACTTC. Its translation is CASSPEGGGGSYEQYF.

The chain couples TRBV29-1 to TRBJ2-3; 12 bases agree with TRBD2. V shed 8 bases, J shed 7 bases, and the junction held 16 bases outside the gene matches. Germline V gene lookup returns CDR1 SQVTM and CDR2 ANQGSEA. The CDR3 runs to 16 residues. CDR3 nucleotide sequence: TGCAGCCTTATAGCCGCTAGCGGGGGGGCAGTAAATACGCAGTATTTT. Translation: CSLIAASGGAVNTQYF.

The genes are TRBV30 and TRBJ1-1; a weak D match, TRBD1 (5 bases). Germline V gene lookup returns CDR1 GTSNPN and CDR2 SVGIG (reference sequence). The V end lost 4 bases, the J end lost 3 bases, and 21 bases lay between the germline ends. This CDR3 has 16 residues. The CDR3 sequence is CAWKRGRVASYTEAFF. In DNA form, the CDR3 reads TGTGCCTGGAAGCGTGGCAGGGTGGCAAGTTACACTGAAGCTTTCTTT.

The V and J genes are TRBV7-8 and TRBJ2-7; perhaps TRBD2 as D (5 bases). The V gene lost 5 bases and the J gene lost 4 bases, with 21 bases spanning the gap. CDR1 and CDR2 (germline): SGHVS, FQNEAQ. CDR3 length: 16 amino acids. CDR3 sequence reads: CASSPRGSPTNYEQYF. CDR3 bases: TGTGCCAGCAGCCCCCGGGGTTCCCCCACAAATTACGAGCAGTACTTC.

A few counts support this clone. CDR3 nucleotides: TGTGCCAGCAGCGTAGGACAAGGTAATTCACCCCTCCACTTT. Translation gives CASSVGQGNSPLHF. This chain uses TRBV9 with TRBJ1-6, with D uncertain. CDR3 size: 14 residues. Germline CDR1 is SGDLS and CDR2 is YYNGEE. V gave up 0 bases and J gave up 6 bases, with 7 bases separating them.

The chain recombines TRBV6-1 with TRBJ2-2, with D perhaps TRBD1 or TRBD2 (6 bases each). The germline gives CDR1 MNHNS, CDR2 SASEGT. This CDR3 contains 14 residues. Trimming stripped 6 bases from V and 0 bases from J, with 8 bases between. CDR3 DNA sequence: TGTGCCAGCAGGGGGGGCGCGAACACCGGGGAGCTGTTTTTT. Its translation is CASRGGANTGELFF.

The V gene is TRBV30, the J gene TRBJ2-7; TRBD1 matches at 7 bases. The germline CDR1 and CDR2 sequences are GTSNPN and SVGIG (reference sequence). There are 14 residues in the CDR3. The V and J ends lost 0 bases and 6 bases, in that order; junction bases with no gene match: 8. The CDR3 DNA reads as TGTGCCTGGAGTGTATCGCGGACAGGCTCCGAGCAGTACTTC. Residues: CAWSVSRTGSEQYF.

The chain is built from TRBV11-2 and TRBJ2-2; 14 bases match TRBD2. Germline V gene lookup returns CDR1 SGHAT and CDR2 FQNNGV. The CDR3 length is 18 residues. Trimming removed 5 bases from V and 6 bases from J; junction bases left unmatched: 11. The CDR3 region has the DNA TGTGCCAGCAGCCCAAGGGGACTAGCGGGAGAGGGGTCCGGGGAGCTGTTTTTT. This codes for CASSPRGLAGEGSGELFF.

The V gene is TRBV19, the J gene TRBJ2-7, with D uncertain. Per germline, CDR1 LNHDA and CDR2 SQIVND (reference sequence). The CDR3 covers 8 residues. V lost 6 bases to trimming and J lost 10 bases, with 4 bases between them. The CDR3 bases are TGTGCCAGTAGAGTTCAGTACTTC. It is translated as CASRVQYF.

The chain carries TRBV28 and TRBJ2-1; D perhaps matches TRBD1 (6 bases). V lost 8 bases and J 3 bases, leaving 11 bases between the germline ends. Germline V CDR1 and CDR2: MDHEN, SYDVKM. There are 13 residues in the CDR3. CDR3 nucleotides: TGTGCCAGCCTATCAGGGGACTACAATGAGCAGTTCTTC. Translation gives CASLSGDYNEQFF. Together with reference TRBV28 and TRBJ2-1, the CDR3 gives the full variable domain: DVKVTQSSRYLVKRTGEKVFLECVQDMDHENMFWYRQDPGLGLRLIYFSYDVKMKEKGDIPEGYSVSREKKERFSLILESASTNQTSMYLCASLSGDYNEQFFGPGTRLTVL.

The table lists this clone with a count of one. V and J are TRBV9 and TRBJ2-3, with no clear D. Germline assignment: CDR1 SGDLS and CDR2 YYNGEE. The CDR3 totals 14 residues. The V end lost 3 bases, the J end lost 4 bases, and 12 bases lay between the germline ends. The CDR3 DNA reads as TGTGCCAGCAGCGAGGCGCCGGTGGCAGATACGCAGTATTTT. Translated: CASSEAPVADTQYF.

The chain combines TRBV14 with TRBJ2-7; 9 nucleotides match TRBD1. CDR1 and CDR2 from the germline V gene are SGHDN and FVKESK. J lost 9 bases, V lost 4 bases, and 7 bases had no gene match. The CDR3 contains 13 residues. The chain's CDR3 is CASSRDRVRGQYF. The CDR3, as DNA: TGTGCCAGCAGCCGGGACAGGGTGAGGGGGCAGTACTTC.

This clone has just one count. V gene TRBV7-2 combines with J gene TRBJ2-1; either TRBD1 or TRBD2 may supply D (5 bases each). Germline values: CDR1 SGHTA, CDR2 FQGNSA. The CDR3 spans 15 residues. V was trimmed by 7 bases and J by 6 bases, leaving 19 bases between them. CDR3 region: CASTTPGTTLNEQFF. CDR3 DNA sequence: TGTGCCAGCACAACTCCAGGGACGACGCTCAATGAGCAGTTCTTC.

The chain recombines TRBV4-2 with TRBJ1-1, with 11 bases lining up with TRBD1. The J segment lost 0 bases and the V segment lost 4 bases, leaving 7 bases of the junction unmatched. This CDR3 contains 17 residues. The germline CDR1 and CDR2 sequences are LGHNA and YNFKEQ. CDR3 coding DNA: TGTGCCAGCAGCCGAGGGGGACAGGGGGGCCTGAACACTGAAGCTTTCTTT. This gives the protein CASSRGGQGGLNTEAFF.